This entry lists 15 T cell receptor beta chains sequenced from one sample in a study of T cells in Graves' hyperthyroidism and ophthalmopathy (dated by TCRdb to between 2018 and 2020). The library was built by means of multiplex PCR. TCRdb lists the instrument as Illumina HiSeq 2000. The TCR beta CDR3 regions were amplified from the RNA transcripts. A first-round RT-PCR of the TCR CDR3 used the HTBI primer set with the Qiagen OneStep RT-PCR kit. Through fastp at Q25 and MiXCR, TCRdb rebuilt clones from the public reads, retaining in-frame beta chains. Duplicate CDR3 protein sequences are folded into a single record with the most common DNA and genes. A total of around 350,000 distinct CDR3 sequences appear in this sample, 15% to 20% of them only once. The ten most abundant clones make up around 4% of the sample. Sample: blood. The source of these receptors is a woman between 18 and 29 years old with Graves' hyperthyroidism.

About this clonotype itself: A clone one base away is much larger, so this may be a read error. The CDR3 loop is CASRKRTPETQYF. DNA for the CDR3: TGTGCCAGCCGAAAACGGACCCCAGAGACCCAGTACTTC. The V gene is TRBV6-2 or TRBV6-3, the J gene TRBJ2-5; D gene ambiguous. This CDR3 region has 13 residues. Per germline, CDR1 MNHEY and CDR2 SVGEGT. Trimming pared 8 bases from V and 4 bases from J, leaving 14 bases between.

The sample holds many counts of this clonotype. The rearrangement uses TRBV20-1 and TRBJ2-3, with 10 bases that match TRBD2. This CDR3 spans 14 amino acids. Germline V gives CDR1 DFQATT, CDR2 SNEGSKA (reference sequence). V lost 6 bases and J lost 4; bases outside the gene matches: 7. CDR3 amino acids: CSALLAGVSDTQYF. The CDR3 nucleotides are TGCAGTGCCCTCCTAGCGGGGGTCTCAGATACGCAGTATTTT.

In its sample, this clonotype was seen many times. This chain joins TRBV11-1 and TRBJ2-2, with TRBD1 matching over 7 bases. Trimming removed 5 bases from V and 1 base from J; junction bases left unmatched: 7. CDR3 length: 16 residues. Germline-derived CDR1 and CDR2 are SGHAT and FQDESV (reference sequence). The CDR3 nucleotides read TGTGCCAGCAGCCGGCCAGGGGGTCTGAACACCGGGGAGCTGTTTTTT. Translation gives CASSRPGGLNTGELFF.

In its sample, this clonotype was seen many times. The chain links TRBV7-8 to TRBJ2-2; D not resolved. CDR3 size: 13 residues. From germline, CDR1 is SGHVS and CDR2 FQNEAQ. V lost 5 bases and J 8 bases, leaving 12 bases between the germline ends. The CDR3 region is CASSAEATGELFF. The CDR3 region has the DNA TGTGCCAGCAGCGCAGAAGCTACAGGGGAGCTGTTTTTT.

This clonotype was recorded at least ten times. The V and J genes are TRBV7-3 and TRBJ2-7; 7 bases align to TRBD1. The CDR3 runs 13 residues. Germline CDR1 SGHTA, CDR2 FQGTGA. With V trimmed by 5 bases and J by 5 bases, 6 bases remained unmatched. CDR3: CASSPGGSDEQYF. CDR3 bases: TGTGCCAGCAGCCCAGGGGGATCTGACGAGCAGTACTTC.

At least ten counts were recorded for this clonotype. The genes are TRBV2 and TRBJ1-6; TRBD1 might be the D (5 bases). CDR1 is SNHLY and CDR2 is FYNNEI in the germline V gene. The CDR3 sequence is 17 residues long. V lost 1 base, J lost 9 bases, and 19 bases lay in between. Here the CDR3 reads CASSEGDPGGIGSPLHF. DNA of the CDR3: TGTGCCAGCAGTGAAGGGGACCCCGGAGGTATCGGTTCACCCCTCCACTTT.

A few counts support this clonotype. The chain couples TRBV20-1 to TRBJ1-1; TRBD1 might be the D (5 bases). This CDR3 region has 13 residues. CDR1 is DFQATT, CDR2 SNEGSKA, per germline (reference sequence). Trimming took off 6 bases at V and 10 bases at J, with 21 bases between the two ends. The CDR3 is CSAPTGVLGGAFF. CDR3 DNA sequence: TGCAGTGCCCCTACGGGGGTTCTAGGTGGAGCTTTCTTT.

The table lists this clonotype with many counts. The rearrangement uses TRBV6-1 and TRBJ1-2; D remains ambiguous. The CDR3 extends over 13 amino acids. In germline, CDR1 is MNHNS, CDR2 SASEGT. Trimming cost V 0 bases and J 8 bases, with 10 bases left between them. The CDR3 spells CASSEARVWGYTF. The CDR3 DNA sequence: TGTGCCAGCAGTGAAGCACGGGTGTGGGGCTACACCTTC.

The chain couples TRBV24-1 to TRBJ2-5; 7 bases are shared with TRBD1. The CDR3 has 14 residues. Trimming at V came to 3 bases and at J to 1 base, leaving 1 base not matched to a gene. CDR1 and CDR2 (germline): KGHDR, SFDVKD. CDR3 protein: CATSDAGGQETQYF. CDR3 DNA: TGTGCCACCAGTGATGCAGGGGGCCAAGAGACCCAGTACTTC.

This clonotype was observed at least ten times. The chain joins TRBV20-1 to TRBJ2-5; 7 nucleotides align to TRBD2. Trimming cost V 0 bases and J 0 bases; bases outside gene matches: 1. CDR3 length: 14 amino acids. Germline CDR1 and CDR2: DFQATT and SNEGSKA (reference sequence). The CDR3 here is CSARDGGYQETQYF. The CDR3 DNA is TGCAGTGCTAGAGACGGGGGGTACCAAGAGACCCAGTACTTC.

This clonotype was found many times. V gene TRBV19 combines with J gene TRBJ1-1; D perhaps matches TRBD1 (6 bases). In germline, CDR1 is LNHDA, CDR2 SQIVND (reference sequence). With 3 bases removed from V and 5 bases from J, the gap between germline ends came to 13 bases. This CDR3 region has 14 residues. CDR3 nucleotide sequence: TGTGCCAGTAGTATGGTAGGGGGAAAGACTGAAGCTTTCTTT. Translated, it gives CASSMVGGKTEAFF.

The CDR3, as DNA: TGTGCCAGCAGTGAATGGGGACCGGGCCCTAATCAGCCCCAGCATTTT. Translating it yields CASSEWGPGPNQPQHF. The V call is TRBV6-1, the J call TRBJ1-5; tentative D call: TRBD1 (5 bases). Germline V lookup: CDR1 MNHNS, CDR2 SASEGT. Trimming took 2 bases from V and 4 from J, leaving 15 bases between them. This CDR3 has 16 amino acids.

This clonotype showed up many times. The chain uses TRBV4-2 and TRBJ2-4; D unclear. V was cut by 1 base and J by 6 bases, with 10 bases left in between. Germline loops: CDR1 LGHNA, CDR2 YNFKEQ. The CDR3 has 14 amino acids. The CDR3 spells CASSQVASRNIQYF. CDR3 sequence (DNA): TGTGCCAGCAGCCAAGTGGCCTCGAGAAACATTCAGTACTTC.

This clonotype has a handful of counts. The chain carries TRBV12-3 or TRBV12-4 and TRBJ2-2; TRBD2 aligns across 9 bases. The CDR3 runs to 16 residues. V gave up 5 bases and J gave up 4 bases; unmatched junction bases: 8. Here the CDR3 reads CASSQPGLAITGELFF. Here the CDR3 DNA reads TGTGCCAGCAGTCAGCCGGGACTAGCAATCACCGGGGAGCTGTTTTTT.

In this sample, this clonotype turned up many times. DNA for the CDR3: TGTGCCAGCAGTTTCGACAGCCTGCTCACTGAAGCTTTCTTT. This sequence encodes CASSFDSLLTEAFF. The chain links TRBV28 to TRBJ1-1; D perhaps matches TRBD1 (5 bases). CDR3 length: 14 amino acids. Germline CDR1 and CDR2: MDHEN and SYDVKM. The V end was cut by 3 bases, the J end by 4 bases, with 12 bases between.